These T cell receptor beta chains were read from a single sample in a study of cytomegalovirus exposure and HLA in healthy donors. Assay: immunoSEQ multiplex PCR; the TCRdb copy retains only in-frame clones and omits some. This sample has under 150,000 clones, with 70% to 90% found just once. Sequencing was done on a sample of PBMCs. Receptors were obtained from a man in his forties in good health and CMV-seronegative. Both conserved end residues are part of each CDR3. D genes are given only for firm matches. Clone size is shown for a subset of rows, as once, few, many or a class of expanded clone.

V,length,size,D,J,CDR3,DNA
TRBV6-1,14,NA,NA,TRBJ2-7,CASSDREQAHEQYF,TGTGCCAGCAGTGACCGGGAACAAGCCCACGAGCAGTACTTC
TRBV28,13,NA,TRBD1,TRBJ1-2,CASSLEGARGYTF,TGTGCCAGCAGTTTGGAGGGGGCGAGAGGCTACACCTTC
TRBV7-3,14,once,NA,TRBJ2-2,CASSSGQNTGELFF,TGTGCCAGCAGCTCGGGACAGAACACCGGGGAGCTGTTTTTT
TRBV5-1,17,NA,TRBD2,TRBJ2-1,CASSKTSGGDMFNEQFF,TGCGCCAGCAGCAAAACTAGCGGGGGGGATATGTTCAATGAGCAGTTCTTC
TRBV29-1,15,NA,TRBD2,TRBJ2-1,CSVAPRLAGANEQFF,TGCAGCGTTGCCCCACGGCTAGCGGGAGCGAATGAGCAGTTCTTC
TRBV14,15,few,TRBD2,TRBJ2-7,CASSPWAGGWYEQYF,TGTGCCAGCAGCCCTTGGGCGGGAGGGTGGTACGAGCAGTACTTC
TRBV6-1,16,NA,TRBD1,TRBJ2-2,CASSETGGENTGELFF,TGTGCCAGCAGTGAAACAGGGGGCGAGAACACCGGGGAGCTGTTTTTT
TRBV7-9,16,NA,NA,TRBJ2-3,CSSSWPRGGVTDTQYF,TGTTCCAGCAGCTGGCCCCGAGGGGGTGTCACAGATACGCAGTATTTT
TRBV19,16,NA,NA,TRBJ1-5,CASTFLFDSLNQPQHF,TGTGCCAGTACCTTCCTTTTTGACAGTTTGAATCAGCCCCAGCATTTT
TRBV5-1,15,NA,TRBD1,TRBJ2-3,CASNQGAYGTDTQYF,TGCGCCAGCAATCAGGGGGCATATGGCACAGATACGCAGTATTTT
TRBV16,16,NA,NA,TRBJ1-3,CASSQLFATAGNTIYF,TGTGCCAGCAGCCAATTGTTCGCTACGGCTGGAAACACCATATATTTT
TRBV30,17,NA,NA,TRBJ2-3,CAYHLRARPTSTDTQYF,TGTGCCTACCACCTGCGGGCGAGGCCTACTAGCACAGATACGCAGTATTTT
TRBV6-1,16,once,TRBD1,TRBJ1-2,CASSEMGQGLGYGYTF,TGTGCCAGCAGTGAAATGGGACAGGGGTTGGGATATGGCTACACCTTC
TRBV11-2,14,NA,NA,TRBJ1-2,CASSLGLFAGGYTF,TGTGCCAGCAGCTTGGGACTATTCGCCGGGGGCTACACCTTC
TRBV30,15,NA,NA,TRBJ2-7,CAWSVGAGPAYEQYF,TGTGCCTGGAGTGTAGGGGCGGGGCCGGCCTACGAGCAGTACTTC
TRBV29-1,14,NA,TRBD2,TRBJ2-7,CSALGLAGTYEQYF,TGCAGCGCCTTGGGACTAGCGGGTACCTACGAGCAGTACTTC
TRBV5-1,14,once,NA,TRBJ1-3,CASSLDQGGNTIYF,TGCGCCAGCAGCTTGGATCAGGGGGGAAACACCATATATTTT